A single sample is the source of the 18 T cell receptor beta chains below, sequenced in a study of blood T cells in healthy people across ages. With a J-beta primer mix and a sample-barcoded 5' primer, a second PCR ran about 7 to 12 cycles. TCRdb re-derived calls from the 5' RACE reads in MiXCR, one entry per CDR3 protein. This sample has under 2 million distinct CDR3 sequences; 30% to 35% occur once, and the top ten carry around 10%. Input material: blood. The receptor set was obtained from a woman in her thirties in good health.

This sequence joins TRBV10-3 and TRBJ1-2; no clear D. The CDR3 loop spans 14 amino acids. Germline lookup yields CDR1 ENHRY and CDR2 SYGVKD. V lost 7 bases, J lost 2 bases, and 14 bases lay in between. The CDR3 sequence is CAITAQLSNYGYTF. The CDR3 coding sequence is TGTGCCATCACAGCCCAACTGAGCAACTATGGCTACACCTTC.

V usage is TRBV7-9 and J usage is TRBJ2-3; D may be TRBD1 or TRBD2 (6 bases each). Germline V CDR1 and CDR2: SEHNR, FQNEAQ (reference sequence). V lost 5 bases and J 5 bases, leaving 17 bases between the germline ends. The CDR3 is 15 amino acids. The CDR3 is CASSIGSGAGDTQYF. The CDR3 bases are TGTGCCAGCAGCATTGGGTCGGGGGCAGGAGATACGCAGTATTTT.

The rearrangement links TRBV9 to TRBJ2-6; 7 bases fit TRBD1. Germline V gene data show CDR1 as SGDLS and CDR2 as YYNGEE. The CDR3 covers 19 residues. The V segment lost 0 bases and the J segment 1 base; nucleotides outside the gene matches: 10. In nucleotides, the CDR3 is TGTGCCAGCAGCGTAGCTAGCCAGGGGGTTGGTTCTGGGGCCAACGTCCTGACTTTC. Translation: CASSVASQGVGSGANVLTF.

Only a few counts were recorded for this clonotype. V gene TRBV4-1 combines with J gene TRBJ2-7; D gene ambiguous. Between the trimmed V and J ends, which lost 1 base and 0 bases, there was a span of 10 bases. The CDR3 is 15 residues long. The germline gives CDR1 MGHRA, CDR2 YSYEKL. In DNA, the CDR3 is TGCGCCAGCAGCCAAGGGTCCGACGGCTCCTACGAGCAGTACTTC. Encoded protein: CASSQGSDGSYEQYF.

This chain connects TRBV4-1 to TRBJ2-2, with D possibly TRBD2 on 7 matching bases. Trimming shortened V by 3 bases and J by 2 bases, and 16 bases separated the two germline ends. The CDR3 spans 17 residues. Germline V gene sequence: CDR1 MGHRA, CDR2 YSYEKL. CDR3 sequence (DNA): TGCGCCAGCAGCCACCCTAAGGGGGGGACAAACACCGGGGAGCTGTTTTTT. Its translation: CASSHPKGGTNTGELFF.

The V call is TRBV5-4, the J call TRBJ2-3, with 7 bases matching TRBD2. This CDR3 is 16 amino acids long. Unmatched junction bases numbered 11, after V lost 4 bases and J lost 3 bases. Germline CDR1 SGHNT, CDR2 YYREEE (reference sequence). CDR3 protein: CASSNNPGLPTDTQYF. Here the CDR3 DNA reads TGTGCCAGCAGCAACAATCCGGGACTACCGACAGATACGCAGTATTTT.

The rearrangement joins TRBV27 to TRBJ2-7; TRBD2 aligns across 7 bases. The CDR3 loop spans 15 amino acids. The V gene's germline CDR1 is MNHEY and CDR2 SMNVEV (reference sequence). The J segment lost 2 bases and the V segment lost 3 bases, leaving 7 bases of the junction unmatched. The CDR3 nucleotides are TGTGCCAGCAGTTTTGCTCTAGCGGAAACCTACGAGCAGTACTTC. Protein: CASSFALAETYEQYF.

This chain uses TRBV14 with TRBJ2-5; D possibly uses TRBD1 or TRBD2 (5 bases each). Germline V CDR1 and CDR2: SGHDN, FVKESK. The CDR3 spans 15 residues. The V and J ends lost 0 bases and 5 bases respectively, with 13 bases between them. DNA of the CDR3: TGTGCCAGCAGCCAAGAAGGGGACGGACGTGAGACCCAGTACTTC. As protein: CASSQEGDGRETQYF. The full variable domain, rest sourced from reference TRBV14 and TRBJ2-5, is EAGVTQFPSHSVIEKGQTVTLRCDPISGHDNLYWYRRVMGKEIKFLLHFVKESKQDESGMPNNRFLAERTGGTYSTLKVQPAELEDSGVYFCASSQEGDGRETQYFGPGTRLLVL.

The chain combines TRBV20-1 with TRBJ2-1, with 7 bases aligning to TRBD2. This CDR3 contains 16 residues. Germline trimming cut 0 bases from V and 4 bases from J; bases unmatched to any gene: 9. CDR1 and CDR2 from the germline V gene are DFQATT and SNEGSKA (reference sequence). CDR3 nucleotide sequence: TGCAGTGCTAGAGATCGGCGGGAGCACCCTTACAATGAGCAGTTCTTC. Its protein is CSARDRREHPYNEQFF.

The chain has TRBV27 and TRBJ1-6; D is uncertain. This CDR3 contains 12 residues. The germline V and J ends were trimmed by 8 bases and 12 bases, with 14 bases remaining between them. Germline V gene sequence: CDR1 MNHEY, CDR2 SMNVEV (reference sequence). Written as DNA, the CDR3 is TGTGCCAGCTCAACTTCGGGTCAACCCCTCCACTTT. Amino acid sequence: CASSTSGQPLHF.

This clonotype was observed at least ten times. The rearrangement uses TRBV19 and TRBJ2-5; D possibly corresponds to TRBD2 (6 bases). Trimming cost V 6 bases and J 5 bases, with 19 bases left between them. Per the germline V gene, CDR1 is LNHDA and CDR2 is SQIVND (reference sequence). This CDR3 contains 15 residues. CDR3 region: CASSPSRRAGETQYF. CDR3 DNA: TGTGCCAGTAGCCCCTCTCGGAGGGCCGGGGAGACCCAGTACTTC. The full variable domain, rest sourced from reference TRBV19 and TRBJ2-5, is DGGITQSPKYLFRKEGQNVTLSCEQNLNHDAMYWYRQDPGQGLRLIYYSQIVNDFQKGDIAEGYSVSREKKESFPLTVTSAQKNPTAFYLCASSPSRRAGETQYFGPGTRLLVL.

This chain connects TRBV5-1 to TRBJ2-5; TRBD1 matches 9 bases. CDR1 is SGHRS, CDR2 YFSETQ, per germline. Trimming cost V 4 bases and J 2 bases; bases outside gene matches: 9. The CDR3 loop spans 16 amino acids. In nucleotides, the CDR3 is TGCGCCAGCAGCGGGTGGACAGGGGCGAGGCAAGAGACCCAGTACTTC. Protein product: CASSGWTGARQETQYF.

Concerning this clonotype itself: A read error may produce the germline difference seen at one junction end. This rearrangement joins TRBV3-1 to TRBJ1-1, with 11 bases fitting TRBD1. CDR1 and CDR2 (germline): LGHDT, YNNKEL (reference sequence). This CDR3 is 15 amino acids long. The CDR3, as DNA: TGTGTCAGCAGCCAATTAGGGACAGGGGGGACTGAAGCTTTCTTT. This encodes CVSSQLGTGGTEAFF.

The rearrangement uses TRBV7-9 and TRBJ2-1, with D unclear. Germline values: CDR1 SEHNR, CDR2 FQNEAQ (reference sequence). The CDR3 spans 16 residues. Trimming took off 1 base at V and 7 bases at J, with 17 bases between the two ends. CDR3 sequence reads: CASSLGTLRLQNEQFF. The CDR3 DNA sequence: TGTGCCAGCAGCTTAGGGACCCTTAGGTTGCAAAATGAGCAGTTCTTC.

This clonotype was counted a single time. Its ends do not fully match the called genes, so a read error is possible. This chain connects TRBV6-1 to TRBJ2-4; D may be TRBD2 (6 bases). The CDR3 is 13 residues long. Germline CDR1 is MNHNS and CDR2 is SASEGT. The CDR3 bases are TGTGCCAGCAGAGAAGCGGACGGGGGCATTCAGTACTTC. Protein product: CASREADGGIQYF.

In this sample, this clonotype turned up a few times. The V call is TRBV30, the J call TRBJ1-1, with D unresolved. V dropped 2 bases and J dropped 3 bases, with 7 bases sitting between them. Per the germline V gene, CDR1 is GTSNPN and CDR2 is SVGIG (reference sequence). The CDR3 spans 12 residues. The CDR3 here is CAWSKVYTEAFF. In nucleotides, the CDR3 is TGTGCCTGGAGTAAGGTGTACACTGAAGCTTTCTTT.

This chain links TRBV4-1 with TRBJ2-7; D not certain. The length of the CDR3 is 15 residues. CDR1 MGHRA and CDR2 YSYEKL come from the germline V gene. The V end was cut by 1 base, the J end by 1 base, with 11 bases between. The CDR3 DNA reads TGCGCCAGCAGCCAAGCGGACCTAGGGTCCTACGAGCAGTACTTC. It codes for CASSQADLGSYEQYF.

This clonotype appeared many times. The chain recombines TRBV9 with TRBJ1-1; D is uncertain. V lost 5 bases, J lost 0 bases, and 11 bases lay in between. Germline CDR1 and CDR2: SGDLS and YYNGEE. The CDR3 sequence is 14 residues long. The CDR3: CASSVGGMNTEAFF. The CDR3 region has the DNA TGTGCCAGCAGTGTTGGAGGCATGAACACTGAAGCTTTCTTT.